This TCR beta chain was captured by sequencing in a study of cytomegalovirus exposure and HLA in healthy donors. Study-wide points: A few CMV-associated chains were confirmed in vitro to be specific for CMV antigens. Researchers left out some V segments, among them TRBV6-2 and TRBV6-3, as indistinguishable.

PCR amplification relied on 60 Vbeta primers (plus 13 Jbeta primers). TCRdb keeps only in-frame clones here, not all; method: immunoSEQ multiplex PCR. The table shows some 160,000 clones, with less than 90% occurring only once. As to this clone: Its antigen remains unknown.

This CDR3 is built from 16 residues. Per the germline V gene, CDR1 is KGHSH and CDR2 is LQKENI. V was trimmed by 1 base and J by 3 bases, leaving 15 bases between them. The sequenced material came from PBMCs. The gene calls are TRBV18 and TRBJ1-1, with D possibly TRBD1 on 5 matching bases. The sequence was obtained from a boy aged 2-9 years in good health and CMV-seronegative. CDR3 residues: CASSPLEGLGDTEAFF. CDR3 nucleotides: TGTGCCAGCTCACCACTCGAGGGACTTGGAGACACTGAAGCTTTCTTT.